These T cell receptor beta chains were read from a single sample in a study of human T cells and chemical hapten exposure. TCRdb used MiXCR to reprocess the RACE reads, holding one entry per CDR3 protein. The sample shows more than 300,000 distinct CDR3 sequences, 5% to 6.5% of them seen only once. The sequenced sample was whole blood, obtained in connection with sensitization to the hapten diphenylcyclopropenone (DPC). The receptors originated from a woman aged 45-65 years with alopecia areata. Some clones in this sample may be carry-over from other donors' samples. CDR3s include the opening cysteine and the closing phenylalanine or tryptophan. The D gene is left open where the match is weak. Clone size is not always given. Where it is, it says once, few, many or a class for expanded clones.

J | V | D | size | DNA | CDR3
TRBJ1-1 | TRBV9 | NA | NA | TGTGCCAGCAGCGTAGGGGCAGGGGTGACTGAAGCTTTCTTT | CASSVGAGVTEAFF
TRBJ2-5 | TRBV12-3/TRBV12-4 | NA | many | TGTGCCAGCAGTCCCCTCCGTGGTAGGGGCTTCCAAGAGACCCAGTACTTC | CASSPLRGRGFQETQYF
TRBJ2-7 | TRBV25-1 | NA | many | TGTGCCAGCAGCCCCCGGCTAATCGCGTCCTACGAGCAGTACTTC | CASSPRLIASYEQYF
TRBJ2-5 | TRBV20-1 | TRBD2 | NA | TGCAGTGCTAACAGTGGGGGGGAAGAGACCCAGTACTTC | CSANSGGEETQYF
TRBJ1-5 | TRBV6-1 | NA | few | TGTGCCAGCAGTGATCTTGGGGCAGAACCCCAGCATTTT | CASSDLGAEPQHF
TRBJ2-1 | TRBV10-3 | NA | many | TGTGCCATCAGTGGGGACCCTCTGGGTGAGCAGTTCTTC | CAISGDPLGEQFF
TRBJ2-7 | TRBV20-1 | NA | NA | TGCAGTGCTAAAGCGTTGGCGAACTACGAGCAGTACTTC | CSAKALANYEQYF
TRBJ2-5 | TRBV30 | NA | few | TGTGCTTCAGGCTGGGGGACCCAGTACTTC | CASGWGTQYF
TRBJ1-1 | TRBV6-2/TRBV6-3 | NA | NA | TGTGCCAGCAGCCCCCAACGGAGGGCGAGGGTGAACACTGAAGCTTTCTTT | CASSPQRRARVNTEAFF
TRBJ1-2 | TRBV14 | NA | few | TGTGCCAGCAGCCAAGAGAAAGAAGGATATAACTATGGCTACACCTTC | CASSQEKEGYNYGYTF
TRBJ1-1 | TRBV6-5 | NA | many | TGTGCCAGCAGTTACATGGCAAAAGCTTTCTTT | CASSYMAKAFF
TRBJ1-1 | TRBV29-1 | TRBD1 | many | TGCAGCATACCGGACAGGGGAGGTGAACCTTTCTTT | CSIPDRGGEPFF
TRBJ2-3 | TRBV11-2 | NA | few | TGTGCCAGCAGCTCGCCGGTGGCAGATACGCAGTATTTT | CASSSPVADTQYF
TRBJ1-2 | TRBV5-4 | NA | NA | TGTGCCAGCAGCTTGAATAGGTTTCAAGCTAACTATGGCTACACCTTC | CASSLNRFQANYGYTF
TRBJ2-7 | TRBV28 | NA | few | TGTGCCAGCAGTACCGCCACGGGACGGTACTGGTACGAGCAGTACTTC | CASSTATGRYWYEQYF
TRBJ2-5 | TRBV18 | TRBD2 | NA | TGTGCCAGCTCACCACCGATCGGGGGGGAGACCCAGTACTTC | CASSPPIGGETQYF
TRBJ2-1 | TRBV12-3/TRBV12-4 | NA | many | TGTGCCAGTCGCGGACCGACATATGAGCAGTTCTTC | CASRGPTYEQFF
TRBJ1-5 | TRBV12-3/TRBV12-4 | NA | many | TGTGCCAGCAGTTTAGACAGGCTCGGTGAGCCCCAGCATTTT | CASSLDRLGEPQHF
TRBJ2-3 | TRBV12-5 | TRBD1 | many | TGTGCTAGTGGTTCTGGACAGGATAACACAGATACGCAGTATTTT | CASGSGQDNTDTQYF
TRBJ2-5 | TRBV10-2 | TRBD2 | NA | TGCGCCAGCAGTGAGTCCGGGGGAGGGAAGGAGACCCAGTACTTC | CASSESGGGKETQYF
TRBJ1-4 | TRBV6-1 | TRBD1 | few | TGTGCCAGCAGTGAAATAATGAGGGGGCCTCGGGAAAAACTGTTTTTT | CASSEIMRGPREKLFF
TRBJ2-1 | TRBV6-2/TRBV6-3 | NA | few | TGTGCCAGCAGACCTGTCGGCCAGAGGAAGGGTGAGCAGTTCTTC | CASRPVGQRKGEQFF
TRBJ2-7 | TRBV13 | NA | many | TGTGCCAGCAGCCGGTCGGGCGGGGCGAGGGAGCAGTACTTC | CASSRSGGAREQYF
TRBJ2-1 | TRBV4-2 | NA | many | TGTGCCAGCAGCCGCGGGCTAGCAGACTCCTACAATGAGCAGTTCTTC | CASSRGLADSYNEQFF
TRBJ2-3 | TRBV2 | NA | many | TGTGCCAGCAGTTCGGACAGAGGCACAGATACGCAGTATTTT | CASSSDRGTDTQYF
TRBJ2-3 | TRBV7-2 | NA | few | TGTGCCAGCAGCCGGGGACAAGCGGGCTTCACAGATACGCAGTATTTT | CASSRGQAGFTDTQYF
TRBJ1-4 | TRBV10-3 | NA | many | TGTGCCATCAGATCGGGACTGGGGATTGGAAACGAAAAACTGTTTTTT | CAIRSGLGIGNEKLFF
TRBJ2-3 | TRBV2 | NA | many | TGTGCCAGCAGTGATCGGAGTTCAGATACGCAGTATTTT | CASSDRSSDTQYF
TRBJ1-4 | TRBV5-4 | NA | many | TGTGCCAGCAGCTCCGGGAGTGAAAAACTGTTTTTT | CASSSGSEKLFF
TRBJ2-5 | TRBV7-2 | NA | many | TGTGCCAGCAGCTCCCGGAGGAGCATATTCCAAGAGACCCAGTACTTC | CASSSRRSIFQETQYF
TRBJ1-6 | TRBV7-2 | NA | many | TGTGCCAGCAGCTTAGGAGGGGTCCCGAGCTCACCCCTCCACTTT | CASSLGGVPSSPLHF
TRBJ2-3 | TRBV10-3 | TRBD2 | many | TGTGCCATCAGGTGGACGGGAGGGTTGGCGGATACGCAGTATTTT | CAIRWTGGLADTQYF